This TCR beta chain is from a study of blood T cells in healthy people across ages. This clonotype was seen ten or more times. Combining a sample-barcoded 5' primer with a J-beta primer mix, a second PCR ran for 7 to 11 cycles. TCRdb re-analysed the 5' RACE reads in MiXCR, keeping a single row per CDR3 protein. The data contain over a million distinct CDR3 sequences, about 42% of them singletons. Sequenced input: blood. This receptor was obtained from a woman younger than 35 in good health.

The CDR3 sequence: CASSPGTGGGTNQPQHF. CDR3 DNA sequence: TGTGCCAGCAGTCCTGGGACAGGGGGAGGAACCAATCAGCCCCAGCATTTT. V is TRBV27 and J is TRBJ1-5; 11 bases agree with TRBD1. The CDR3 is 17 residues long. Looked up from germline, CDR1 is MNHEY and CDR2 is SMNVEV (reference sequence). After removal of 5 bases from V and 3 bases from J, the junction contained 9 bases not matched to a gene.